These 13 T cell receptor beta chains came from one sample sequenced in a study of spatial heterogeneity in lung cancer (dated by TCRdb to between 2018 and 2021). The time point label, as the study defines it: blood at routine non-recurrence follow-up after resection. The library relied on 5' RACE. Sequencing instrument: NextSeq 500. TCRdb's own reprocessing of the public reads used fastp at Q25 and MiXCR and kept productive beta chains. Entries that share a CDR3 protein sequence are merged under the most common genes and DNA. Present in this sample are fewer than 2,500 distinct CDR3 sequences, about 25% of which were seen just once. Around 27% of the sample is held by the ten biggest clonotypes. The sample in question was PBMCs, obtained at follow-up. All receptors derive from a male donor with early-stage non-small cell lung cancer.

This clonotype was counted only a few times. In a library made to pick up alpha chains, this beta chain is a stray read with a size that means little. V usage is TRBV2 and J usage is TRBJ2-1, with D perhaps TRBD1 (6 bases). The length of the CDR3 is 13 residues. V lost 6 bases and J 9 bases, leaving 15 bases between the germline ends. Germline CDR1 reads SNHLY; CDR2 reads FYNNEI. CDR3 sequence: CASRTTQGIEQFF. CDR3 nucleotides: TGTGCCAGCAGAACGACACAGGGAATTGAGCAGTTCTTC.

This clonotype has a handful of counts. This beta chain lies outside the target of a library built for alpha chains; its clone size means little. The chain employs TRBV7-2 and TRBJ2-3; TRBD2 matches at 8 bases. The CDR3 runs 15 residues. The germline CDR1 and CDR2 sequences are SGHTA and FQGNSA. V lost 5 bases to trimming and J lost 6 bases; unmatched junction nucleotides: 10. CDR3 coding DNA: TGTGCCAGCAGCCCCAGTGGCGGGAGGTTCGATACGCAGTATTTT. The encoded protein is CASSPSGGRFDTQYF.

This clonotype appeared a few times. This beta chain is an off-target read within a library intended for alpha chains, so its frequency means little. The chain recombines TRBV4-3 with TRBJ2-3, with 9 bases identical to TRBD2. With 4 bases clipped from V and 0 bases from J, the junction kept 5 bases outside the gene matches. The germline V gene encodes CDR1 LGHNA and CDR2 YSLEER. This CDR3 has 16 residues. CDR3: CASSPRTSASTDTQYF. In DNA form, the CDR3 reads TGCGCCAGCAGCCCGAGGACTAGCGCAAGCACAGATACGCAGTATTTT.

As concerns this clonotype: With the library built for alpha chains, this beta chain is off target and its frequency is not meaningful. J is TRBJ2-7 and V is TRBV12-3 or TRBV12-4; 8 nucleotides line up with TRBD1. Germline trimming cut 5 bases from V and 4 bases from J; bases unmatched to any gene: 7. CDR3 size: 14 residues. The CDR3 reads CASSPHDRGYEQYF. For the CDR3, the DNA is TGTGCCAGCAGTCCGCATGACAGGGGATACGAGCAGTACTTC.

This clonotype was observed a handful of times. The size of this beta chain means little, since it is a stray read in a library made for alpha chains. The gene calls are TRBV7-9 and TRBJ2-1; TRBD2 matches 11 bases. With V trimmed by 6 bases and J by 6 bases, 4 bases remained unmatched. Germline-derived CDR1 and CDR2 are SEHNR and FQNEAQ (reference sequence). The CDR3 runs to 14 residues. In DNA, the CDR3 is TGTGCCAGCAGGACTAGCGGGGAAAGCAATGAGCAGTTCTTC. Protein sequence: CASRTSGESNEQFF.

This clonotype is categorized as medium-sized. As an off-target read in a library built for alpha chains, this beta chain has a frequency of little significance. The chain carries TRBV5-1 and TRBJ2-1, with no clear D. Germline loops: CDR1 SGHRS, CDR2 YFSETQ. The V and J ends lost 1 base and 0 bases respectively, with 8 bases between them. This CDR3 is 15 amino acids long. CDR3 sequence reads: CASSLSPSSYNEQFF. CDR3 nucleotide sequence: TGCGCCAGCAGCTTGTCTCCGAGCTCCTACAATGAGCAGTTCTTC.

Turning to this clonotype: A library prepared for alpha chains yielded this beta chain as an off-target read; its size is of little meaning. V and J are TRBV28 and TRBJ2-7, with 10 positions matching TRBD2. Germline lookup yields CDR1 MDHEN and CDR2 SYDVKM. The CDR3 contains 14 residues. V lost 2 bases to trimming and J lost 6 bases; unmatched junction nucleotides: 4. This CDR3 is CASSLLAGVVEQYF. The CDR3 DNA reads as TGTGCCAGCAGTTTACTAGCGGGAGTCGTCGAGCAGTACTTC.

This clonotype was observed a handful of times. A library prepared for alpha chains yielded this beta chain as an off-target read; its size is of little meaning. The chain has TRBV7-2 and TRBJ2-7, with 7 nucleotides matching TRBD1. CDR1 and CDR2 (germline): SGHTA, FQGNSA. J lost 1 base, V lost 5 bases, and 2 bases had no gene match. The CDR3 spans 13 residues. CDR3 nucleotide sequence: TGTGCCAGCAGCCAGGGACAGTCCTACGAGCAGTACTTC. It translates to CASSQGQSYEQYF.

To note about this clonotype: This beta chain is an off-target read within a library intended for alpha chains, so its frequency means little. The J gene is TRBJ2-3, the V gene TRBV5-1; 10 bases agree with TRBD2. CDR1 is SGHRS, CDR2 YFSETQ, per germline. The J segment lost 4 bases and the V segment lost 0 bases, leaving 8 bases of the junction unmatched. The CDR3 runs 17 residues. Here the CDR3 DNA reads TGCGCCAGCAGCTTGGGAGCGGGAGGGCCGTTGGCAGATACGCAGTATTTT. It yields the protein CASSLGAGGPLADTQYF. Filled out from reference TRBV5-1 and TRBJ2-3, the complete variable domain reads KAGVTQTPRYLIKTRGQQVTLSCSPISGHRSVSWYQQTPGQGLQFLFEYFSETQRNKGNFPGRFSGRQFSNSRSEMNVSTLELGDSALYLCASSLGAGGPLADTQYFGPGTRLTVL.

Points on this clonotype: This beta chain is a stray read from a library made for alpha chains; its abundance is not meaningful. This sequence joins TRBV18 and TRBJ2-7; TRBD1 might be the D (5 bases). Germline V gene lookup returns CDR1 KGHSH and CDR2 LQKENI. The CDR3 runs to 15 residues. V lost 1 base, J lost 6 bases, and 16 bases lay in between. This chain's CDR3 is CASSPRGGYRSEQYF. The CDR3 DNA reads TGTGCCAGCTCACCACGCGGTGGATACAGGTCCGAGCAGTACTTC.

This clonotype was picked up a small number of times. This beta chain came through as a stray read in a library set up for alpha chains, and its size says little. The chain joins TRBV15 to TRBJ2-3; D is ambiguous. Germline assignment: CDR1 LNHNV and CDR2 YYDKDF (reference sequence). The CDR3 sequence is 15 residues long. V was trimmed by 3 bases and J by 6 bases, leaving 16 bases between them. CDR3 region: CATSSRTRSVDTQYF. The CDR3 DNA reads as TGTGCCACCAGCAGTAGGACGCGAAGTGTGGATACGCAGTATTTT.

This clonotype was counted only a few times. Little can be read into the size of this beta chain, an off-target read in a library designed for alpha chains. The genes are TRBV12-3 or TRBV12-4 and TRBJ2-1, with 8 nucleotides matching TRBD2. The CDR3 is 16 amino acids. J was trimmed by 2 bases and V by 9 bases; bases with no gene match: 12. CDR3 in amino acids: CASRSGSGSTYNEQFF. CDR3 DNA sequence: TGTGCCAGTAGATCGGGCAGCGGGAGTACCTACAATGAGCAGTTCTTC.

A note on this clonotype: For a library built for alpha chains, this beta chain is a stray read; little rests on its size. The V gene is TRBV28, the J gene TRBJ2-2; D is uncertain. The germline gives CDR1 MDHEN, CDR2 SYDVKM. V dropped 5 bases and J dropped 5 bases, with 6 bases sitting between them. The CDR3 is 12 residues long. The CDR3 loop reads CASSSRTGELFF. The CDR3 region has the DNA TGTGCCAGCAGTAGCAGAACCGGGGAGCTGTTTTTT.